These 18 T cell receptor beta chains came from one sample sequenced in a study of shared clonotypes between healthy human individuals. TCRdb's table, derived via immunoSEQ multiplex PCR, lists solely in-frame clones and lacks some. This table has some 1,100,000 clones, 70% to 80% appearing once. The material sequenced was memory CD4+ T cells from PBMCs. Specified subset: CD45RA-negative fraction. These receptors all come from a man between 18 and 29 years old in good health. Some clones in this sample may be carry-over from other donors' samples.

V usage is TRBV28 and J usage is TRBJ1-5; TRBD1 agrees at 9 bases. There are 16 residues in the CDR3. V lost 6 bases and J lost 8; bases outside the gene matches: 14. Germline assignment: CDR1 MDHEN and CDR2 SYDVKM. The CDR3 loop reads CASSLHRDRVEEPQHF. The CDR3 DNA follows: TGTGCCAGCAGCCTACACCGGGACAGGGTAGAGGAGCCCCAGCATTTT.

The chain carries TRBV28 and TRBJ2-2, with D unresolved. V shed 7 bases and J shed 8 bases, with 17 bases lying between them. The CDR3 runs 14 residues. Germline V gene data show CDR1 as MDHEN and CDR2 as SYDVKM. In DNA, the CDR3 is TGTGCCAGCACCACCCTGGAGTTCGATGGGGAGCTGTTTTTT. It translates to CASTTLEFDGELFF.

The genes are TRBV5-4 and TRBJ2-5; the match to TRBD1 covers 10 bases. Trimming took 2 bases from V and 4 from J; bases not matched to a gene: 11. The CDR3 is made up of 17 amino acids. The germline gives CDR1 SGHNT, CDR2 YYREEE (reference sequence). CDR3 protein: CASSFSPGQGFSETQYF. The CDR3 nucleotides read TGTGCCAGCAGCTTCTCCCCGGGACAGGGGTTTTCAGAGACCCAGTACTTC.

The chain couples TRBV18 to TRBJ1-5; D is perhaps TRBD1 (6 bases). V was pared by 2 bases and J by 1 base, with 15 bases between. This CDR3 is 17 amino acids long. Germline lookup yields CDR1 KGHSH and CDR2 LQKENI. The CDR3 bases are TGTGCCAGCTCACCAGAGCTGGTGGGGACAAGCAATCAGCCCCAGCATTTT. Protein product: CASSPELVGTSNQPQHF.

The chain uses TRBV5-6 and TRBJ1-4; 7 nucleotides line up with TRBD1. The CDR3 is 15 amino acids. Germline CDR1 reads SGHDT; CDR2 reads YYEEEE. The J segment lost 8 bases and the V segment lost 4 bases, leaving 11 bases of the junction unmatched. The CDR3 DNA is TGTGCCAGCAGCCACGGGAAGGGGGCTCAGGAAAAACTGTTTTTT. Translated, it gives CASSHGKGAQEKLFF. Full variable domain (outside the CDR3, taken from reference TRBV5-6 and TRBJ1-4): DAGVTQSPTHLIKTRGQQVTLRCSPKSGHDTVSWYQQALGQGPQFIFQYYEEEERQRGNFPDRFSGHQFPNYSSELNVNALLLGDSALYLCASSHGKGAQEKLFFGSGTQLSVL.

This clone was seen only once. The chain's CDR3 is CASSRRKFF. CDR3 in DNA: TGTGCCAGCAGTCGCCGGAAGTTCTTC. The chain employs TRBV27 and TRBJ2-1, with D unclear. The CDR3 totals 9 residues. Looked up from germline, CDR1 is MNHEY and CDR2 is SMNVEV (reference sequence). V shed 5 bases and J shed 14 bases, with 7 bases lying between them.

This clone turned up a few times. The same CDR3 arises from other DNA sequences in this sample as well. The chain joins TRBV2 to TRBJ2-2; D uncertain. The germline CDR1 and CDR2 sequences are SNHLY and FYNNEI. The V gene lost 4 bases and the J gene lost 6 bases, with 6 bases spanning the gap. The CDR3 consists of 12 residues. CDR3 sequence: CASSGTSGELFF. The CDR3 DNA sequence: TGTGCCAGCAGTGGAACATCCGGGGAGCTGTTTTTT.

CDR3 amino acids: CASSGRQGANLGETQYF. The CDR3 DNA reads TGTGCCAGCAGCGGAAGACAGGGGGCAAATCTGGGGGAGACCCAGTACTTC. The chain joins TRBV5-6 to TRBJ2-5, with 10 bases that match TRBD1. With 4 bases clipped from V and 5 bases from J, the junction kept 14 bases outside the gene matches. Germline values: CDR1 SGHDT, CDR2 YYEEEE. This CDR3 has 17 residues. Full variable domain (outside the CDR3, taken from reference TRBV5-6 and TRBJ2-5): DAGVTQSPTHLIKTRGQQVTLRCSPKSGHDTVSWYQQALGQGPQFIFQYYEEEERQRGNFPDRFSGHQFPNYSSELNVNALLLGDSALYLCASSGRQGANLGETQYFGPGTRLLVL.

The chain employs TRBV5-6 and TRBJ2-7, with 9 bases fitting TRBD2. In germline, CDR1 is SGHDT, CDR2 YYEEEE. With 0 bases clipped from V and 4 bases from J, the junction kept 8 bases outside the gene matches. This CDR3 contains 16 residues. The CDR3 spells CASSLAGTSNSYEQYF. The CDR3 nucleotides are TGTGCCAGCAGCTTGGCCGGGACTAGCAATAGTTACGAGCAGTACTTC. Variable domain in full (rest from reference TRBV5-6 and TRBJ2-7): DAGVTQSPTHLIKTRGQQVTLRCSPKSGHDTVSWYQQALGQGPQFIFQYYEEEERQRGNFPDRFSGHQFPNYSSELNVNALLLGDSALYLCASSLAGTSNSYEQYFGPGTRLTVT.

The chain combines TRBV9 with TRBJ2-7, with TRBD2 identical over 9 bases. The CDR3 is 22 residues long. Germline-derived CDR1 and CDR2 are SGDLS and YYNGEE. The trim removed 2 bases at V and 2 bases at J, leaving 26 bases unmatched. Here the CDR3 reads CASSVVGPGTSGLKDRPYEQYF. Here the CDR3 DNA reads TGTGCCAGCAGCGTGGTGGGACCGGGCACTAGCGGGTTAAAGGACCGGCCCTACGAGCAGTACTTC.

This clone was counted a few times. The chain uses TRBV6-4 and TRBJ1-1; tentative D call: TRBD1 (5 bases). The length of the CDR3 is 13 residues. V was clipped by 5 bases and J by 1 base, with 8 bases between them. Looked up from germline, CDR1 is MRHNA and CDR2 is SNTAGT. The CDR3 reads CASSYRGNTEAFF. CDR3 nucleotides: TGTGCCAGCAGTTATAGGGGGAACACTGAAGCTTTCTTT.

V gene TRBV15 combines with J gene TRBJ2-1; D gene unclear. This CDR3 region has 12 residues. Germline loops: CDR1 LNHNV, CDR2 YYDKDF (reference sequence). Trimming removed 0 bases from V and 16 bases from J, with 13 bases in between. The CDR3 sequence is CATSRERERGFF. The DNA for the CDR3 is TGTGCCACCAGCAGAGAACGCGAGCGTGGATTCTTC.

The gene calls are TRBV13 and TRBJ2-5; 7 nucleotides align to TRBD1. The V and J ends lost 6 bases and 2 bases, in that order; junction bases with no gene match: 6. This CDR3 is 14 amino acids long. CDR1 PRHDT and CDR2 FYEKMQ come from the germline V gene (reference sequence). CDR3 DNA: TGTGCCAGCAGGTTCACAGGGGCACAAGAGACCCAGTACTTC. Translation gives CASRFTGAQETQYF.

This clone was seen a single time. CDR3 residues: CASSLGGAGGRYEQYF. In DNA, the CDR3 is TGTGCCAGCAGCTTAGGAGGGGCGGGAGGTCGCTACGAGCAGTACTTC. V is TRBV7-8 and J is TRBJ2-7; TRBD2 agrees at 8 bases. The trim removed 1 base at V and 3 bases at J, leaving 8 bases unmatched. From germline, CDR1 is SGHVS and CDR2 FQNEAQ. CDR3 size: 16 residues.

CDR3 amino acids: CASSQVREQFF. The CDR3 DNA is TGTGCCAGCAGCCAAGTACGTGAGCAGTTCTTC. This chain links TRBV4-2 with TRBJ2-1; the D is unclear. V was clipped by 1 base and J by 9 bases, with 4 bases between them. CDR3 length: 11 residues. Germline assignment: CDR1 LGHNA and CDR2 YNFKEQ.

The sample holds a few counts of this clone. This rearrangement joins TRBV28 to TRBJ2-5; 9 nucleotides line up with TRBD1. After removal of 11 bases from V and 4 bases from J, the junction contained 11 bases not matched to a gene. The CDR3 sequence is 14 residues long. Germline-derived CDR1 and CDR2 are MDHEN and SYDVKM. The CDR3 DNA follows: TGTGCCTCACACGACAGGGGGACTGGAGAGACCCAGTACTTC. This codes for CASHDRGTGETQYF.

The V gene is TRBV27, the J gene TRBJ2-2; 9 bases match TRBD2. The CDR3 loop spans 15 amino acids. The J segment lost 4 bases and the V segment lost 5 bases, leaving 5 bases of the junction unmatched. From germline, CDR1 is MNHEY and CDR2 SMNVEV (reference sequence). DNA of the CDR3: TGTGCCAGCAGTGTTAGCGGGAGCGTCACCGGGGAGCTGTTTTTT. Translated, it gives CASSVSGSVTGELFF.

This clone came up once. The gene calls are TRBV18 and TRBJ2-1; perhaps TRBD1 as D (5 bases). The V gene's germline CDR1 is KGHSH and CDR2 LQKENI. The CDR3 runs 17 residues. The V and J ends lost 3 bases and 0 bases respectively, with 15 bases between them. CDR3 region: CASSPSIGVPSYNEQFF. The CDR3 DNA sequence: TGTGCCAGCTCACCCTCAATAGGGGTACCCTCCTACAATGAGCAGTTCTTC. Looking up the rest from reference TRBV18 and TRBJ2-1 gives the full variable domain: NAGVMQNPRHLVRRRGQEARLRCSPMKGHSHVYWYRQLPEEGLKFMVYLQKENIIDESGMPKERFSAEFPKEGPSILRIQQVVRGDSAAYFCASSPSIGVPSYNEQFFGPGTRLTVL.